This TCR beta chain was recovered during a study of blood T cell repertoires in COVID-19. At the level of the study: COVID-19 samples collected from the United States, Italy and Spain covered acute and convalescent phases.

Germline CDR1 reads SGDLS; CDR2 reads YYNGEE. Between the trimmed V and J ends, which lost 5 bases and 0 bases, there was a span of 12 bases. This CDR3 has 15 amino acids. Measured with immunoSEQ multiplex PCR; TCRdb has only the in-frame clones, and not every one. The sample lists around 200,000 clones, 70% to 85% occurring once. Sequencing was performed on peripheral blood. The J gene is TRBJ1-3, the V gene TRBV9; D is unresolved. The origin of this receptor is a human donor in a cohort sampled during active COVID-19. The CDR3 reads CASSFDSNSGNTIYF. The CDR3 region has the DNA TGTGCCAGCAGTTTTGACTCTAACTCTGGAAACACCATATATTTT.